The 10 T cell receptor beta chains below come from one sample, sequenced in a study of T-cell memory formation after mild COVID-19. TCRdb itself ran the 5' RACE reads through MiXCR, one entry per CDR3 protein. The sample contains approximately 88,000 distinct CDR3 sequences, about 23% of which appear only once. What was sequenced was PBMCs or a T cell subset sorted from them (not recorded which). Source of these receptors: a young man who had mild COVID-19 (a few samples of this study predate the infection). Cell type and time point are not known.

The chain employs TRBV13 and TRBJ2-7; 7 bases line up with TRBD2. CDR1 is PRHDT and CDR2 is FYEKMQ in the germline V gene (reference sequence). This CDR3 contains 13 residues. V gave up 5 bases and J gave up 5 bases; unmatched junction bases: 6. The CDR3 spells CASSNWGGDEQYV. Here the CDR3 DNA reads TGTGCCAGCAGCAATTGGGGGGGTGACGAGCAGTACGTC.

The chain's CDR3 is CASSYGGSNSPLHF. CDR3 bases: TGTGCCAGCAGTTACGGTGGCAGCAATTCACCCCTCCACTTT. The V call is TRBV6-5, the J call TRBJ1-6, with D uncertain. CDR3 length: 14 amino acids. V dropped 2 bases and J dropped 7 bases, with 9 bases sitting between them. Germline-derived CDR1 and CDR2 are MNHEY and SVGAGI.

The V and J genes are TRBV2 and TRBJ2-1, with 8 bases fitting TRBD2. V was pared by 4 bases and J by 6 bases, with 11 bases of the junction left unmatched. The CDR3 totals 16 residues. The germline V gene has CDR1 SNHLY and CDR2 FYNNEI. The CDR3 bases are TGTGCCAGCAGTGCCAGGGATAGCGGGGTAGGCAATGAGCAGTTCTTC. Its protein is CASSARDSGVGNEQFF. Combining the CDR3 with reference TRBV2 and TRBJ2-1 gives the whole variable domain EPEVTQTPSHQVTQMGQEVILRCVPISNHLYFYWYRQILGQKVEFLVSFYNNEISEKSEIFDDQFSVERPDGSNFTLKIRSTKLEDSAMYFCASSARDSGVGNEQFFGPGTRLTVL.

The genes are TRBV4-1 and TRBJ2-2; tentative D call: TRBD1 (6 bases). The V end was cut by 0 bases, the J end by 5 bases, with 7 bases between. The CDR3 covers 14 residues. Germline CDR1 is MGHRA and CDR2 is YSYEKL. The CDR3 DNA reads TGCGCCAGCAGCCAAGAGGGACAAACCGGGGAGCTGTTTTTT. It is translated as CASSQEGQTGELFF.

This clonotype was detected a few times. The gene calls are TRBV6-5 and TRBJ2-5, with D perhaps matching TRBD1 (6 bases). The germline gives CDR1 MNHEY, CDR2 SVGAGI. The CDR3 is 12 residues long. Trimming took off 8 bases at V and 3 bases at J, with 10 bases between the two ends. This chain's CDR3 is CASEGVEETQYF. The CDR3 DNA sequence: TGTGCCAGCGAGGGGGTGGAAGAGACCCAGTACTTC.

The J gene is TRBJ2-1, the V gene TRBV7-3; TRBD2 matches at 12 bases. This CDR3 has 15 amino acids. V gave up 4 bases and J gave up 8 bases; unmatched junction bases: 6. The germline V gene encodes CDR1 SGHTA and CDR2 FQGTGA. The CDR3 reads CASSSSGGVAHEQFF. CDR3 sequence (DNA): TGTGCCAGCAGCTCTAGCGGGGGGGTCGCCCATGAGCAGTTCTTC.

The chain recombines TRBV13 with TRBJ2-7; weak D call: TRBD2 (6 bases). Germline-derived CDR1 and CDR2 are PRHDT and FYEKMQ (reference sequence). CDR3 length: 15 residues. V lost 5 bases, J lost 0 bases, and 14 bases lay in between. The CDR3 coding sequence is TGTGCCAGCAGCCCTTGGGGGGTAAGCTCCTACGAGCAGTACTTC. Its translation: CASSPWGVSSYEQYF. The full variable domain, its missing parts supplied by reference TRBV13 and TRBJ2-7, is AAGVIQSPRHLIKEKRETATLKCYPIPRHDTVYWYQQGPGQDPQFLISFYEKMQSDKGSIPDRFSAQQFSDYHSELNMSSLELGDSALYFCASSPWGVSSYEQYFGPGTRLTVT.

The genes are TRBV4-2 and TRBJ1-1; 7 nucleotides line up with TRBD1. The V and J ends lost 0 bases and 6 bases, in that order; junction bases with no gene match: 10. The CDR3 is 16 amino acids. CDR1 is LGHNA, CDR2 YNFKEQ, per germline. The CDR3 is CASSQEQGDYFAEAFF. DNA of the CDR3: TGTGCCAGCAGCCAAGAGCAGGGGGATTATTTCGCTGAAGCTTTCTTT.

This chain links TRBV6-6 with TRBJ1-2; no reliable D call. The CDR3 contains 13 residues. CDR1 is MNHNY, CDR2 SVGAGI, per germline (reference sequence). V was trimmed by 2 bases and J by 5 bases, leaving 9 bases between them. In DNA, the CDR3 is TGTGCCAGCAGTTACGGGCGGAGATATGGCTACACCTTC. Translation gives CASSYGRRYGYTF.

V usage is TRBV6-4 and J usage is TRBJ2-3; 8 nucleotides line up with TRBD1. The CDR3 spans 14 residues. V was clipped by 6 bases and J by 4 bases; unmatched bases: 6. Germline V gene sequence: CDR1 MRHNA, CDR2 SNTAGT. In nucleotides, the CDR3 is TGTGCCAGCAGACAGGGGGGAGTTTCAGATACGCAGTATTTT. It yields the protein CASRQGGVSDTQYF.